The 16 T cell receptor beta chains below were found in one sample sequenced in a study of shared clonotypes between healthy human individuals. Positively selected for CCR7, the CD45RO-negative cells used as naive CD8 cells excluded terminally differentiated effector memory CD45RA+ cells. TCRdb's table, derived via immunoSEQ multiplex PCR, lists solely in-frame clones and lacks some. This sample has millions of clones, with 85% to 95% found just once. The sequencing input was naive CD8+ T cells from PBMCs. These receptors all stem from a man aged 18 to 29 in good health. Some clones in this sample may be carry-over from other donors' samples.

This clone was counted once. The J gene is TRBJ2-7, the V gene TRBV10-3; the D gene could be TRBD1 or TRBD2 (5 bases each). Germline V gives CDR1 ENHRY, CDR2 SYGVKD. Trimming stripped 0 bases from V and 5 bases from J, with 17 bases between. The CDR3 length is 16 residues. This chain's CDR3 is CAISESVGRGLNEQYF. The DNA of the CDR3 is TGTGCCATCAGTGAGTCGGTGGGACGGGGCCTTAACGAGCAGTACTTC.

The chain is built from TRBV27 and TRBJ2-1, with D possibly being TRBD2 (5 bases). Germline V gives CDR1 MNHEY, CDR2 SMNVEV (reference sequence). Trimming stripped 0 bases from V and 6 bases from J, with 9 bases between. There are 14 residues in the CDR3. The CDR3 coding sequence is TGTGCCAGCAGTTTATCAGACTACCCCAATGAGCAGTTCTTC. Translated, it gives CASSLSDYPNEQFF.

This clone came up once. The chain employs TRBV28 and TRBJ1-1, with D possibly TRBD1 on 5 matching bases. CDR3 length equals 13 residues. V lost 4 bases to trimming and J lost 6 bases, with 12 bases between them. The germline CDR1 and CDR2 sequences are MDHEN and SYDVKM. CDR3 coding DNA: TGTGCCAGCAGTTACCTTCAGGGTTCTGAAGCTTTCTTT. Translation: CASSYLQGSEAFF.

Regarding this clone: The sample holds other DNA sequences that translate to the same CDR3. This chain uses TRBV27 with TRBJ1-2; D unclear. V gave up 3 bases and J gave up 0 bases, with 5 bases separating them. Germline V CDR1 and CDR2: MNHEY, SMNVEV (reference sequence). The CDR3 loop spans 13 amino acids. The CDR3 region is CASSFGANYGYTF. The CDR3 DNA reads as TGTGCCAGCAGTTTTGGGGCTAACTATGGCTACACCTTC.

The J gene is TRBJ2-7, the V gene TRBV5-1; D is ambiguous. Trimming cost V 0 bases and J 0 bases, with 13 bases left between them. CDR3 length: 16 residues. Looked up from germline, CDR1 is SGHRS and CDR2 is YFSETQ. The CDR3 region is CASSLASPGPSYEQYF. The DNA of the CDR3 is TGCGCCAGCAGCTTGGCCTCCCCGGGTCCCTCCTACGAGCAGTACTTC. Variable domain in full (rest from reference TRBV5-1 and TRBJ2-7): KAGVTQTPRYLIKTRGQQVTLSCSPISGHRSVSWYQQTPGQGLQFLFEYFSETQRNKGNFPGRFSGRQFSNSRSEMNVSTLELGDSALYLCASSLASPGPSYEQYFGPGTRLTVT.

CDR3 sequence: CTSSPSLRLAGGYTDTQYF. Written as DNA, the CDR3 is TGCACCAGCAGCCCCTCTCTGAGGCTAGCGGGAGGGTACACAGATACGCAGTATTTT. The chain uses TRBV1 and TRBJ2-3; the D call of TRBD2 is as the table states it, not checked on the DNA. TRBV1 is a pseudogene locus. This CDR3 comprises 19 residues.

V gene TRBV28 combines with J gene TRBJ2-3; TRBD2 aligns across 12 bases. CDR1 is MDHEN and CDR2 is SYDVKM in the germline V gene. This CDR3 is 16 amino acids long. V gave up 5 bases and J gave up 2 bases; unmatched junction bases: 5. The CDR3, as DNA: TGTGCCAGCAGTCCCCGACTAGCGGGAGTCACAGATACGCAGTATTTT. It codes for CASSPRLAGVTDTQYF.

The V call is TRBV27, the J call TRBJ1-2; D perhaps matches TRBD1 (6 bases). This CDR3 region has 17 residues. V lost 4 bases, J lost 4 bases, and 22 bases lay in between. Germline loops: CDR1 MNHEY, CDR2 SMNVEV (reference sequence). The CDR3 coding sequence is TGTGCCAGCAGTTCCTCTACTTCTCCACAGGGCTTCTATGGCTACACCTTC. Protein sequence: CASSSSTSPQGFYGYTF.

V usage is TRBV6-1 and J usage is TRBJ2-7; D gene unclear. V was pared by 6 bases and J by 0 bases, with 12 bases between. This CDR3 spans 14 amino acids. Germline V gene lookup returns CDR1 MNHNS and CDR2 SASEGT. The CDR3 bases are TGTGCCAGCAGCGGAGAAGGGAACTCCTACGAGCAGTACTTC. Its protein product is CASSGEGNSYEQYF.

A note on this clone: Other DNA sequences of this sample code for an identical CDR3. The chain has TRBV7-9 and TRBJ2-3; TRBD1 agrees at 8 bases. This CDR3 comprises 15 residues. The V segment lost 1 base and the J segment 6 bases; nucleotides outside the gene matches: 6. The germline V gene encodes CDR1 SEHNR and CDR2 FQNEAQ (reference sequence). As DNA, the CDR3 is TGTGCCAGCAGCTTAGGGACAGGGCCCGGGGATACGCAGTATTTT. It encodes CASSLGTGPGDTQYF.

The chain links TRBV6-5 to TRBJ1-5; D perhaps matches TRBD1 (5 bases). Trimming removed 1 base from V and 1 base from J, with 8 bases in between. The germline gives CDR1 MNHEY, CDR2 SVGAGI. The CDR3 has 15 residues. The CDR3 sequence: CASSYYWGSNQPQHF. The DNA of the CDR3 is TGTGCCAGCAGTTACTATTGGGGCAGCAATCAGCCCCAGCATTTT.

V usage is TRBV5-6 and J usage is TRBJ2-7; D may be TRBD2 (6 bases). This CDR3 has 14 residues. Germline values: CDR1 SGHDT, CDR2 YYEEEE. Deletions cut 6 bases from V and 6 bases from J, with 19 bases between. The DNA of the CDR3 is TGTGCCAGCACCACTGTGACGGGAGTGGGCGAGCAGTACTTC. Translating gives CASTTVTGVGEQYF.

The chain uses TRBV28 and TRBJ2-7; no reliable D call. CDR1 and CDR2 (germline): MDHEN, SYDVKM. V shed 11 bases and J shed 0 bases, with 23 bases lying between them. The CDR3 totals 16 residues. The CDR3 is CAVTRIYSPNSYEQYF. CDR3 sequence (DNA): TGTGCCGTAACCCGGATTTACAGCCCAAACTCCTACGAGCAGTACTTC. Combining the CDR3 with reference TRBV28 and TRBJ2-7 gives the whole variable domain DVKVTQSSRYLVKRTGEKVFLECVQDMDHENMFWYRQDPGLGLRLIYFSYDVKMKEKGDIPEGYSVSREKKERFSLILESASTNQTSMYLCAVTRIYSPNSYEQYFGPGTRLTVT.

A remark on this clone: The same CDR3 also results from other DNA sequences found in this sample. The chain couples TRBV19 to TRBJ2-7, with a possible D match to TRBD2 (6 bases). The CDR3 has 12 residues. V lost 6 bases and J lost 4, with 10 bases in between. Germline CDR1 LNHDA, CDR2 SQIVND (reference sequence). CDR3 protein: CASSPGGYEQYF. The CDR3 DNA sequence: TGTGCCAGTAGCCCCGGGGGATACGAGCAGTACTTC.

V is TRBV27 and J is TRBJ2-2; D possibly uses TRBD1 or TRBD2 (5 bases each). Between the trimmed V and J ends, which lost 5 bases and 6 bases, there was a span of 13 bases. This CDR3 comprises 14 residues. Germline-derived CDR1 and CDR2 are MNHEY and SMNVEV (reference sequence). This CDR3 is CASSLNEGPGELFF. The CDR3 region has the DNA TGTGCCAGCAGTCTAAACGAGGGGCCCGGGGAGCTGTTTTTT.

Turning to this clone: Other nucleotide sequences from this sample produce the same CDR3. The chain combines TRBV29-1 with TRBJ1-2; D is possibly TRBD1 (6 bases). Germline V gene lookup returns CDR1 SQVTM and CDR2 ANQGSEA. V lost 4 bases and J 6 bases, leaving 6 bases between the germline ends. This CDR3 comprises 10 residues. CDR3 in DNA: TGCAGCGTTGCAGGGGATGGCTACACCTTC. As protein: CSVAGDGYTF.